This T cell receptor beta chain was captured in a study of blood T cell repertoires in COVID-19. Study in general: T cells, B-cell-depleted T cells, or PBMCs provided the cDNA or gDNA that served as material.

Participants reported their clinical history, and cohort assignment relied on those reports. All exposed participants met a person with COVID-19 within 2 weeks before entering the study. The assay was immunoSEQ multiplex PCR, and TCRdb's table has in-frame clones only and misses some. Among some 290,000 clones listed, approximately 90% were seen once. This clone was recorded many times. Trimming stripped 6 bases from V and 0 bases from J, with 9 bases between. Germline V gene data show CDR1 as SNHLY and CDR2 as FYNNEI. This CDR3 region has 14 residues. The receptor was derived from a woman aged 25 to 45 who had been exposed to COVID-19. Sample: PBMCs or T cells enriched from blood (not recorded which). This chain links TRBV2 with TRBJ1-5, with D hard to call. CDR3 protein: CASRVGLSNQPQHF. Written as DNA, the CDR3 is TGTGCCAGCAGGGTGGGCCTTAGCAATCAGCCCCAGCATTTT.